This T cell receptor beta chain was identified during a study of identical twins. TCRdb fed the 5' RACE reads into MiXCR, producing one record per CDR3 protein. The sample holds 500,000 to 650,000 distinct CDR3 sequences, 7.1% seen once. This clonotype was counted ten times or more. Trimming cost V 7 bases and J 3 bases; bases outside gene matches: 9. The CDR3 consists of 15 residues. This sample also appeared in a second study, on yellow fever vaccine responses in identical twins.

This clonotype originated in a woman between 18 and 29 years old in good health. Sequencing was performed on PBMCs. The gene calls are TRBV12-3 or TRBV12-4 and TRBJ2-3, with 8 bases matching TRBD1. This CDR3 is CASNQQGDGTDTQYF. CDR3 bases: TGTGCCAGCAACCAACAGGGGGATGGAACAGATACGCAGTATTTT.